The source of this T cell receptor (beta chain) is a study of T-cell memory formation after mild COVID-19. Concerning this clonotype: Its target is unknown.

UMIs and sample barcodes were carried by the TCR alpha and TCR beta cDNA libraries that 5'RACE produced using constant-segment primers. Each CDR3 protein gets one entry after TCRdb re-called the 5' RACE reads with MiXCR. The sample lists some 150,000 distinct CDR3 sequences; about 19% were seen once. The CDR3 runs to 15 residues. V was pared by 2 bases and J by 5 bases, with 16 bases between. Germline V gene data show CDR1 as SGHKS and CDR2 as YYEKEE (reference sequence). Study-wide findings and caveats: Researchers report contracting CD4+ clones mostly in CM and EM, with CD8+ clones in EMRA.

The source material was PBMCs or a T cell subset sorted from them (not recorded which). The chain employs TRBV5-5 and TRBJ2-5; the D gene is possibly TRBD1 (6 bases). The sequence was collected from an adult woman who had mild COVID-19 (a few samples of this study predate the infection). Cell type and time point are not known. The CDR3 nucleotides read TGTGCCAGCAGCTTCTCCAGGGGCTCACGGGAGACCCAGTACTTC. Protein sequence: CASSFSRGSRETQYF.